This T cell receptor beta chain was sequenced during a study of regulatory T cells in long-lasting Graves disease. Specified time point: newly diagnosed GD, antithyroid drugs for less than 3 months. From RNA extracted from PBMCs, the TCR library was made. Building of the TCR beta libraries involved iRepertoire HTBI primers and Arm-PCR of CDR3 regions. TCRdb called the multiplex PCR reads again in MiXCR, with one record for every CDR3 protein. The sample records approximately 390,000 distinct CDR3 sequences, around 16% being singletons. In germline, CDR1 is ENHRY, CDR2 SYGVKD. V was clipped by 5 bases and J by 0 bases, with 11 bases between them. The CDR3 length is 15 residues. This clonotype was found many times. These data also formed part of another study, on T cells in Graves' hyperthyroidism and ophthalmopathy. Per that paper: Primed by the HTBI set, a first-round RT-PCR was run on the TCR CDR3.

This sequence was found in a woman between 18 and 30 years old with Graves disease. This chain uses TRBV10-3 with TRBJ1-3; D gene unclear. The material was peripheral blood mononuclear cells (PBMCs), obtained at new diagnosis, from a patient treated with antithyroid drugs. This CDR3 reads CAISQAGGSGNTIYF. For the CDR3, the DNA is TGTGCCATCAGTCAGGCAGGTGGCTCTGGAAACACCATATATTTT.